The present T cell receptor beta chain was sequenced within a study of T-cell reconstitution after alpha-beta-depleted transplantation in children. This CDR3 has 14 amino acids. Germline loops: CDR1 MNHEY, CDR2 SVGAGI. V trimming: 8 bases; J trimming: 5 bases; junction bases outside the gene matches: 11. Using unique molecular identifiers, the investigators prepared the TCRbeta library. TCRdb reanalysed the PCR reads using MiXCR and keeps one entry per CDR3 protein. The sample consists of 90,000 to 120,000 distinct CDR3 sequences, about 6.5% of them appearing once. The sample here was PBMCs, mostly from graft donor cells, taken 360 days after TCRalphabeta/CD19-depleted stem cell transplant. This chain uses TRBV6-5 with TRBJ2-7, with 8 positions matching TRBD1. This sequence was found in a male patient between 2 and 10 years old who had a stem cell transplant for acute lymphoblastic leukemia, so the T cells may come from the graft donor. The CDR3: CASGYRGVSDEQYF. The CDR3, as DNA: TGTGCCAGCGGCTACAGGGGGGTGTCTGACGAGCAGTACTTC.